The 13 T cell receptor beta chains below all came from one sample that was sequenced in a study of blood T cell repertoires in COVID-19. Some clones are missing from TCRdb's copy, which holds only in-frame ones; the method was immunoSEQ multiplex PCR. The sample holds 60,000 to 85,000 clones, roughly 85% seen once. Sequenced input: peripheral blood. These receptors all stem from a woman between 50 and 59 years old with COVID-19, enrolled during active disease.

For the CDR3, the DNA is TGTGCCAGCAGTTTCTCGACGACAGGGTTGAACATTCAGTACTTC. This codes for CASSFSTTGLNIQYF. The gene calls are TRBV27 and TRBJ2-4; 7 bases line up with TRBD1. J lost 7 bases, V lost 3 bases, and 9 bases had no gene match. The germline gives CDR1 MNHEY, CDR2 SMNVEV (reference sequence). This CDR3 is built from 15 residues.

CDR3 bases: TGTGCCACCAGCAGAGAGATCGGGATAGCGGGAGGCGCAGGGGCCAAAAACATTCAGTACTTC. Translated, it gives CATSREIGIAGGAGAKNIQYF. The chain uses TRBV15 and TRBJ2-4; 10 bases map to TRBD2. In germline, CDR1 is LNHNV, CDR2 YYDKDF (reference sequence). The CDR3 loop spans 21 amino acids. V lost 0 bases, J lost 1 base, and 15 bases stayed unmatched.

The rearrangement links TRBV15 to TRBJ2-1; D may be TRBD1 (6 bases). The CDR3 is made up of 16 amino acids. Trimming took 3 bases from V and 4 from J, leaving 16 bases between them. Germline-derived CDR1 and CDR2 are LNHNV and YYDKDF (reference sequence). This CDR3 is CATSRKHRDIYNEQFF. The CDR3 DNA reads TGTGCCACCAGCAGGAAACACCGGGACATTTACAATGAGCAGTTCTTC.

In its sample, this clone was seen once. The CDR3 nucleotides read TGTGCCAGCATCCAACCGGCCCCCGGACAAGGGGGAAGAGGCTACACCTTC. Translation: CASIQPAPGQGGRGYTF. V and J are TRBV28 and TRBJ1-2, with D perhaps TRBD1 (6 bases). Germline V CDR1 and CDR2: MDHEN, SYDVKM. The CDR3 sequence is 17 residues long. Trimming left V 7 bases short and J 8 bases short, with 29 bases between.

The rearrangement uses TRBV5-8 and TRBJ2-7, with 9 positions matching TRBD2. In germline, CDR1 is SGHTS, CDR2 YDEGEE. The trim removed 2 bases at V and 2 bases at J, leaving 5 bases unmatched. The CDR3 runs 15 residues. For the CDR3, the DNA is TGTGCCAGCAGCTTAGGGTCTAGCGGGACCTACGAGCAGTACTTC. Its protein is CASSLGSSGTYEQYF.

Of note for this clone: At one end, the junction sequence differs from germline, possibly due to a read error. As DNA, the CDR3 is TGTGCCAGCAGTCTAGCGGGAGGCGAGGTCTTC. Translation: CASSLAGGEVF. The chain joins TRBV28 to TRBJ2-1, with TRBD2 identical over 11 bases. This CDR3 has 11 residues. Germline V gene lookup returns CDR1 MDHEN and CDR2 SYDVKM.

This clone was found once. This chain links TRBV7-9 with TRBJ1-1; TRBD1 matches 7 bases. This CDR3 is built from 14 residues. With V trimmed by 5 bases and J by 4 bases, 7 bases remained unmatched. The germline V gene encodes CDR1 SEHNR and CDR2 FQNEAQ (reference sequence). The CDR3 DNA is TGTGCCAGCAGCGTCGGACAGGCGAGCACTGAAGCTTTCTTT. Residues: CASSVGQASTEAFF.

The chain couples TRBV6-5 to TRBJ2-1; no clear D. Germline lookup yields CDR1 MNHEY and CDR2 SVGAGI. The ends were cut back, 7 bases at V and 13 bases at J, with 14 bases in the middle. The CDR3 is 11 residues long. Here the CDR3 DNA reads TGTGCCAGCACTCCCGAGCCGAGCCAGTTCTTC. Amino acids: CASTPEPSQFF.

In nucleotides, the CDR3 is TGTGCCAGCAGTCCCTCGAGCCGGGATACGCAGTATTTT. This gives the protein CASSPSSRDTQYF. This rearrangement joins TRBV5-5 to TRBJ2-3; no definite D call. Trimming took off 5 bases at V and 6 bases at J, with 13 bases between the two ends. The CDR3 has 13 residues. Germline assignment: CDR1 SGHKS and CDR2 YYEKEE (reference sequence).

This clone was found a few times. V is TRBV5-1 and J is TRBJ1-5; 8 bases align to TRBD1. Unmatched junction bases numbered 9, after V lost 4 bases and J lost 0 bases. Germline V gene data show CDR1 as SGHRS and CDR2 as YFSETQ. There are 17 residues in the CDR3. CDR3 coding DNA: TGCGCCAGCAGCCTCCTCCCACAGGGGGATAGCAATCAGCCCCAGCATTTT. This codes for CASSLLPQGDSNQPQHF.

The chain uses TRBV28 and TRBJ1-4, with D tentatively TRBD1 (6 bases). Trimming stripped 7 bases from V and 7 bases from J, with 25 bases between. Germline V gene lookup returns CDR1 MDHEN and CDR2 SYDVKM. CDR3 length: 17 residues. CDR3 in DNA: TGTGCCAGCATCCAGGGCCACAGGGCATTAGGGGGTGAAAAACTGTTTTTT. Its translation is CASIQGHRALGGEKLFF. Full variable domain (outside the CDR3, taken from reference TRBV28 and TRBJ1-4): DVKVTQSSRYLVKRTGEKVFLECVQDMDHENMFWYRQDPGLGLRLIYFSYDVKMKEKGDIPEGYSVSREKKERFSLILESASTNQTSMYLCASIQGHRALGGEKLFFGSGTQLSVL.

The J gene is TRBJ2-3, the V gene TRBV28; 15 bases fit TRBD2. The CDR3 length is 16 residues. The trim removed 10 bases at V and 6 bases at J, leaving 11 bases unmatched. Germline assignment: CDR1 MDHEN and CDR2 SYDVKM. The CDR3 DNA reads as TGTGCCACGACGGGACTAGCGGGAGGTCCCAGCGATACGCAGTATTTT. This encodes CATTGLAGGPSDTQYF.

The CDR3 sequence is CAISESRESETQYF. In DNA form, the CDR3 reads TGTGCCATCAGTGAGTCGCGGGAAAGTGAGACCCAGTACTTC. The V and J genes are TRBV10-3 and TRBJ2-5; tentative D call: TRBD2 (6 bases). The germline gives CDR1 ENHRY, CDR2 SYGVKD. The CDR3 contains 14 residues. The V gene lost 0 bases and the J gene lost 5 bases, with 10 bases spanning the gap.